These 14 T cell receptor beta chains were all obtained from the same sample, sequenced in a study of regulatory T cells in long-lasting Graves disease. Both iRepertoire HTBI primers and Arm-PCR of CDR3 regions were used to build the TCR beta libraries. Using its own MiXCR run on the multiplex PCR reads, TCRdb lists one record per CDR3 protein. The profile shows roughly 380,000 distinct CDR3 sequences, 15% to 20% of them singletons. The sample's time point: newly diagnosed GD, antithyroid drugs for less than 3 months. The TCR library was made from RNA that had been extracted from PBMCs in TRIzol. The same specimen was also included in a second study, on T cells in Graves' hyperthyroidism and ophthalmopathy.

The sequenced sample was peripheral blood mononuclear cells (PBMCs), obtained at new diagnosis, from a patient treated with antithyroid drugs. The origin of the receptors is a man in his forties or fifties with Graves disease.

This clonotype was seen at least ten times. CDR3 amino acids: CASSGAGTRRQDTQYF. CDR3 nucleotides: TGTGCCAGCAGTGGAGCCGGGACACGAAGGCAAGATACGCAGTATTTT. This chain connects TRBV2 to TRBJ2-3, with D possibly TRBD1 on 6 matching bases. Trimming cost V 4 bases and J 5 bases, with 19 bases left between them. Germline-derived CDR1 and CDR2 are SNHLY and FYNNEI. The CDR3 spans 16 residues.

Only a few counts were recorded for this clonotype. This chain links TRBV5-1 with TRBJ2-2; D call uncertain. Germline loops: CDR1 SGHRS, CDR2 YFSETQ. The CDR3 contains 15 residues. V was trimmed by 2 bases and J by 4 bases, leaving 12 bases between them. The CDR3 reads CASSFGTPGTGELFF. DNA of the CDR3: TGCGCCAGCAGCTTTGGTACCCCGGGCACCGGGGAGCTGTTTTTT.

In its sample, this clonotype was seen many times. V usage is TRBV11-3 and J usage is TRBJ2-1; the match to TRBD2 covers 7 bases. Germline-derived CDR1 and CDR2 are SGHNT and YENEEA. The CDR3 consists of 16 residues. V lost 5 bases to trimming and J lost 10 bases; unmatched junction nucleotides: 17. Here the CDR3 DNA reads TGTGCCAGCAGCCACCGGTCGGTCAGGGAGGGCGGGGAGCAGTTCTTC. As protein: CASSHRSVREGGEQFF.

V gene TRBV24-1 combines with J gene TRBJ1-1; D remains unclear. The CDR3 consists of 14 residues. Germline V gene sequence: CDR1 KGHDR, CDR2 SFDVKD. The V and J ends lost 7 bases and 4 bases respectively, with 15 bases between them. The CDR3 is CATSEKGTITEAFF. DNA for the CDR3: TGTGCCACCAGCGAGAAGGGAACCATCACTGAAGCTTTCTTT.

This clonotype showed up just once. V and J are TRBV30 and TRBJ1-1; D possibly corresponds to TRBD1 (6 bases). CDR1 is GTSNPN, CDR2 SVGIG, per germline (reference sequence). The CDR3 is made up of 13 amino acids. The V and J ends lost 2 bases and 5 bases respectively, with 12 bases between them. The CDR3 sequence: CAWSPQGRTEAFF. CDR3 coding DNA: TGTGCCTGGAGTCCACAGGGTCGGACTGAAGCTTTCTTT.

The chain has TRBV20-1 and TRBJ2-2; possibly TRBD1 for D (5 bases). The germline V gene has CDR1 DFQATT and CDR2 SNEGSKA (reference sequence). The CDR3 sequence is 14 residues long. Trimming left V 0 bases short and J 4 bases short, with 9 bases between. The CDR3 DNA sequence: TGCAGTGCTAGAGATCGACAGACCACCGGGGAGCTGTTTTTT. This encodes CSARDRQTTGELFF.

At least ten counts were recorded for this clonotype. This sequence joins TRBV24-1 and TRBJ1-1, with 10 bases aligning to TRBD1. CDR3 size: 15 residues. Germline assignment: CDR1 KGHDR and CDR2 SFDVKD. The V and J ends lost 4 bases and 4 bases, in that order; junction bases with no gene match: 5. CDR3 in DNA: TGTGCCACCAGTGAGTCCGGGACAGGGGCCACTGAAGCTTTCTTT. It encodes CATSESGTGATEAFF.

This clonotype was counted only a few times. This rearrangement joins TRBV4-1 to TRBJ2-7; 9 bases agree with TRBD1. The CDR3 is 15 amino acids. V lost 1 base, J lost 4 bases, and 5 bases stayed unmatched. Germline lookup yields CDR1 MGHRA and CDR2 YSYEKL. The CDR3 region is CASSQVHRGRYEQYF. CDR3 in DNA: TGCGCCAGCAGCCAAGTGCACAGGGGGCGTTACGAGCAGTACTTC.

The sample holds many counts of this clonotype. The rearrangement links TRBV7-9 to TRBJ2-7, with TRBD2 matching over 11 bases. CDR3 length: 16 residues. V lost 4 bases and J lost 7; bases outside the gene matches: 12. The germline V gene encodes CDR1 SEHNR and CDR2 FQNEAQ (reference sequence). CDR3 sequence: CASSSPRLAGSLEQYF. In DNA form, the CDR3 reads TGTGCCAGCAGCTCCCCCCGACTAGCGGGGTCTCTGGAGCAGTACTTC.

The gene calls are TRBV10-3 and TRBJ2-7, with 8 bases fitting TRBD1. This CDR3 spans 14 amino acids. CDR1 and CDR2 (germline): ENHRY, SYGVKD. J gave up 2 bases and V 4 bases, and 4 bases lay outside the gene matches. The CDR3 coding sequence is TGTGCCATCAGTGGGACAGGGAACCCCTACGAGCAGTACTTC. It encodes CAISGTGNPYEQYF.

CDR3 sequence (DNA): TGCGCCACCAGAGGAGGGTTTTTTAGCAATCAGCCCCAGCATTTT. It encodes CATRGGFFSNQPQHF. The chain recombines TRBV10-2 with TRBJ1-5, with no clear D. Trimming took off 10 bases at V and 0 bases at J, with 16 bases between the two ends. CDR3 length equals 15 residues. Germline V gene lookup returns CDR1 WSHSY and CDR2 SAAADI.

This clonotype appeared a few times. The chain carries TRBV9 and TRBJ2-7; D not resolved. V was cut by 3 bases and J by 2 bases, with 12 bases left in between. The CDR3 sequence is 14 residues long. CDR1 is SGDLS, CDR2 YYNGEE, per germline. The CDR3 sequence: CASSGGAHPYEQYF. The DNA of the CDR3 is TGTGCCAGCAGCGGAGGAGCCCATCCCTACGAGCAGTACTTC.

This clonotype was recorded many times. The gene calls are TRBV5-1 and TRBJ2-2, with 8 bases aligning to TRBD1. Germline lookup yields CDR1 SGHRS and CDR2 YFSETQ. The V and J ends lost 3 bases and 5 bases, in that order; junction bases with no gene match: 6. The CDR3 has 15 residues. The CDR3 DNA reads TGCGCCAGCAGCTCATGGACAGGGAGGACCGGGGAGCTGTTTTTT. It codes for CASSSWTGRTGELFF.

This clonotype was counted at least ten times. V usage is TRBV28 and J usage is TRBJ2-7, with D possibly matching TRBD2 (6 bases). Trimming removed 6 bases at V and 4 bases at J, with 16 bases between. CDR1 is MDHEN, CDR2 SYDVKM, per germline. The CDR3 has 14 residues. CDR3 bases: TGTGCCAGCAGCCAAGGAGGGGTAGTATACGAGCAGTACTTC. It translates to CASSQGGVVYEQYF.